What follows are 5 T cell receptor beta chains derived from one specimen sequenced in a study of shared clonotypes between healthy human individuals. Assay: immunoSEQ multiplex PCR; the TCRdb copy retains only in-frame clones and omits some. This table holds roughly 590,000 clones, around 95% found once. CD8 cells regarded as naive lacked CD45RO, were positively chosen for CCR7, and omitted terminally differentiated effector memory CD45RA+ cells. Sequencing was done on a sample of naive CD8+ T cells sorted from blood. The source of these receptors is a woman in her 30s in good health.

This sequence joins TRBV5-1 and TRBJ2-7, with no clear D. Germline V gene lookup returns CDR1 SGHRS and CDR2 YFSETQ. Trimming cost V 0 bases and J 2 bases, with 6 bases left between them. This CDR3 is built from 13 residues. For the CDR3, the DNA is TGCGCCAGCAGCTTGGAGTTACCCTACGAGCAGTACTTC. It specifies CASSLELPYEQYF.

The chain links TRBV30 to TRBJ2-1, with D uncertain. V lost 2 bases and J 0 bases, leaving 8 bases between the germline ends. The germline gives CDR1 GTSNPN, CDR2 SVGIG (reference sequence). This CDR3 spans 14 amino acids. CDR3 bases: TGTGCCTGGAGTTCCTTAGGCTCCTACAATGAGCAGTTCTTC. Translated: CAWSSLGSYNEQFF.

The rearrangement links TRBV28 to TRBJ2-7, with TRBD1 matching over 8 bases. The germline V gene has CDR1 MDHEN and CDR2 SYDVKM. This CDR3 region has 14 residues. V lost 5 bases, J lost 5 bases, and 8 bases stayed unmatched. CDR3 residues: CASSAHRGYNEQYF. CDR3 DNA sequence: TGTGCCAGCAGTGCCCACAGGGGGTACAACGAGCAGTACTTC.

Points on this clone: In the same sample, other DNA sequences code for this CDR3. The rearrangement joins TRBV27 to TRBJ2-7, with D hard to call. The germline V gene has CDR1 MNHEY and CDR2 SMNVEV (reference sequence). Trimming removed 6 bases at V and 0 bases at J, with 0 bases between. The CDR3 covers 10 residues. CDR3 DNA: TGTGCCAGCAGCTCCTACGAGCAGTACTTC. Its protein is CASSSYEQYF.

The J gene is TRBJ2-1, the V gene TRBV28; maybe TRBD1 (5 bases). CDR1 is MDHEN, CDR2 SYDVKM, per germline. The CDR3 is made up of 15 amino acids. V lost 5 bases to trimming and J lost 7 bases, with 18 bases between them. CDR3: CASSPPLDTKNEQFF. The CDR3 region has the DNA TGTGCCAGCAGTCCCCCGTTGGACACGAAGAATGAGCAGTTCTTC.